This is a list of T cell receptor beta chains from one sample in a study of cytomegalovirus exposure and HLA in healthy donors. The repertoire was sequenced with immunoSEQ multiplex PCR; TCRdb's copy has only in-frame clones and lacks some. The repertoire holds roughly 150,000 clones, with about 72% as singletons. The sample taken for sequencing was PBMCs. The receptors originated from a man aged 40-55 years in good health and CMV-seronegative. CDR3s include the opening cysteine and the closing phenylalanine or tryptophan. The D gene is left open where the match is weak. Not all rows give a size; the values are once, few, many and, for expanded clones, a class.

abundance | j_gene | d_gene | v_gene | len | CDR3aa | CDR3nt
medium-sized | TRBJ1-2 | TRBD1 | TRBV6-1 | 16 | CASSEATGGGSYGYTF | TGTGCCAGCAGTGAAGCTACAGGGGGCGGATCCTATGGCTACACCTTC
NA | TRBJ1-5 | NA | TRBV9 | 13 | CASSVGVNQPQHF | TGTGCCAGCAGCGTCGGGGTGAATCAGCCCCAGCATTTT
NA | TRBJ1-5 | TRBD1 | TRBV9 | 15 | CASSVEGGGGQPQHF | TGTGCCAGCAGCGTGGAGGGAGGAGGGGGCCAGCCCCAGCATTTT
NA | TRBJ2-3 | NA | TRBV19 | 13 | CASSTTRRDTQYF | TGTGCCAGTAGTACGACTAGACGGGATACGCAGTATTTT
NA | TRBJ1-1 | NA | TRBV15 | 13 | CATSRDTGREAFF | TGTGCCACCAGCAGAGATACAGGGCGTGAAGCTTTCTTT
NA | TRBJ2-7 | TRBD2 | TRBV28 | 14 | CASSLSGSIYEQYF | TGTGCCAGCAGTCTAAGCGGGAGTATCTACGAGCAGTACTTC
NA | TRBJ1-4 | NA | TRBV5-3 | 14 | CARSPPRPEEKLFF | TGTGCCAGAAGCCCTCCTAGACCCGAAGAAAAACTGTTTTTT
NA | TRBJ2-7 | NA | TRBV5-1 | 15 | CASSLAEGSVNEQYF | TGCGCCAGCAGCTTGGCCGAGGGATCAGTTAACGAGCAGTACTTC
NA | TRBJ2-1 | NA | TRBV14 | 16 | CASSQGGQLRYNEQFF | TGTGCCAGCAGCCAAGGCGGGCAGTTACGCTACAATGAGCAGTTCTTC
NA | TRBJ2-3 | TRBD2 | TRBV6-6 | 16 | CASSSVSGGATDTQYF | TGTGCCAGCAGTTCCGTAAGCGGGGGGGCGACAGATACGCAGTATTTT
few | TRBJ2-3 | NA | TRBV5-4 | 12 | CASSLRGWAQYF | TGTGCCAGCAGCTTGAGGGGTTGGGCGCAGTATTTT
NA | TRBJ2-7 | TRBD1 | TRBV5-1 | 15 | CASSQGQGRVYEQYF | TGCGCCAGCAGCCAAGGACAGGGCCGAGTCTACGAGCAGTACTTC
NA | TRBJ2-7 | NA | TRBV5-1 | 14 | CASSFGGPSYEQYF | TGCGCCAGCAGCTTCGGGGGACCCTCCTACGAGCAGTACTTC
NA | TRBJ1-5 | NA | TRBV4-2 | 15 | CASSQEMGSYQPQNF | TGTGCCAGCAGCCAAGAAATGGGCAGTTATCAGCCCCAGAATTTT
few | TRBJ1-1 | NA | TRBV6-1 | 13 | CASSLLTNTEAFF | TGTGCCAGCAGTCTACTTACCAACACTGAAGCTTTCTTT
NA | TRBJ2-7 | TRBD2 | TRBV4-3 | 18 | CASSQDALRSSGPYEQYF | TGCGCCAGCAGCCAAGACGCCCTTAGGTCTAGCGGGCCCTACGAGCAGTACTTC
NA | TRBJ1-6 | TRBD1 | TRBV5-1 | 15 | CASSWGTGANSPLHF | TGCGCCAGCAGCTGGGGGACAGGCGCTAATTCACCCCTCCACTTT
once | TRBJ1-3 | NA | TRBV30 | 12 | CAWTGTGNTIYF | TGTGCCTGGACCGGGACTGGAAACACCATATATTTT
NA | TRBJ1-1 | NA | TRBV6-5 | 13 | CASSWSGNTEAFF | TGTGCCAGCAGCTGGTCGGGGAACACTGAAGCTTTCTTT
few | TRBJ2-7 | TRBD2 | TRBV30 | 12 | CALTSGTDEQYF | TGTGCCTTGACTAGCGGGACGGACGAGCAGTACTTC
few | TRBJ2-1 | TRBD1 | TRBV10-1 | 14 | CASSDGQGYNEQFF | TGCGCCAGCAGTGATGGACAGGGGTACAATGAGCAGTTCTTC
once | TRBJ2-7 | TRBD1 | TRBV5-1 | 15 | CASSLDGITGDEQYF | TGCGCCAGCAGCCTAGACGGGATAACAGGGGACGAGCAGTACTTC
NA | TRBJ2-1 | TRBD1 | TRBV15 | 12 | CATGVTGREQFF | TGTGCCACGGGGGTGACAGGGCGTGAGCAGTTCTTC
NA | TRBJ1-1 | NA | TRBV18 | 14 | CASSLKGMNTEAFF | TGTGCCAGCTCACTAAAGGGGATGAACACTGAAGCTTTCTTT
NA | TRBJ1-1 | TRBD1 | TRBV18 | 17 | CASSPRGGQGAGTEAFF | TGTGCCAGCTCTCCACGGGGGGGACAGGGGGCCGGGACTGAAGCTTTCTTT
NA | TRBJ1-2 | NA | TRBV18 | 13 | CASSPVRFDGYTF | TGTGCCAGCTCACCAGTGAGGTTTGATGGCTACACCTTC
NA | TRBJ1-1 | NA | TRBV28 | 13 | CASSTDTNTEAFF | TGTGCCAGCAGCACCGACACGAACACTGAAGCTTTCTTT
NA | TRBJ2-7 | TRBD1 | TRBV6-6 | 13 | CATGQGHRYEQYF | TGTGCCACCGGACAGGGGCACAGGTACGAGCAGTACTTC
NA | TRBJ2-6 | NA | TRBV4-3 | 18 | CASSPAGEESSGANVLTF | TGCGCCAGCAGCCCAGCCGGGGAGGAAAGTTCTGGGGCCAACGTCCTGACTTTC
once | TRBJ1-5 | NA | TRBV19 | 14 | CASSIGESDQPQHF | TGTGCCAGTAGTATAGGAGAGAGTGATCAGCCCCAGCATTTT
NA | TRBJ2-3 | TRBD2 | TRBV6-5 | 15 | CASSKGLARTDTQYF | TGTGCCAGCAGTAAGGGACTAGCGCGCACAGATACGCAGTATTTT
NA | TRBJ2-2 | TRBD2 | TRBV6-1 | 17 | CASSDGTSVKDTGELFF | TGTGCCAGCAGTGACGGGACTAGCGTTAAGGACACCGGGGAGCTGTTTTTT
NA | TRBJ1-5 | NA | TRBV19 | 15 | CASSIEAGRRQPQHF | TGTGCCAGTAGTATAGAGGCGGGGAGACGGCAGCCCCAGCATTTT
NA | TRBJ1-1 | NA | TRBV20-1 | 11 | CSGRRNTEAFF | TGCAGCGGGAGGCGGAACACTGAAGCTTTCTTT
few | TRBJ1-1 | NA | TRBV9 | 15 | CASSVVGTAGTEAFF | TGTGCCAGCAGCGTAGTAGGCACGGCGGGGACTGAAGCTTTCTTT
NA | TRBJ1-5 | NA | TRBV28 | 16 | CASGQQVGASNQPQHF | TGTGCCAGCGGACAGCAGGTGGGGGCCAGCAATCAGCCCCAGCATTTT
NA | TRBJ2-1 | NA | TRBV7-9 | 14 | CASDPGSLYNEQFF | TGTGCCAGTGATCCCGGGTCGTTATACAATGAGCAGTTCTTC
once | TRBJ2-7 | TRBD2 | TRBV5-1 | 13 | CASSLGLASEQYF | TGCGCCAGCAGCTTGGGACTAGCGTCCGAGCAGTACTTC
few | TRBJ1-1 | TRBD1 | TRBV7-9 | 13 | CASSHGQGAEAFF | TGTGCCAGCAGCCATGGACAGGGGGCTGAAGCTTTCTTT